This paragraph covers one T cell receptor beta chain sequence. Its specificity is unknown. The sample belongs to a study of cytomegalovirus exposure and HLA in healthy donors. Study results and limitations: Later analysis placed DRB1 highest and HLA-C lowest in TCR association rates, which differed by HLA locus. Most of the TCR beta V segments (in an earlier analysis) were productive either about 87% or about 30% of the time.

V lost 2 bases, J lost 5 bases, and 7 bases stayed unmatched. Germline CDR1 and CDR2: SGHTA and FQGNSA. The CDR3 runs 15 residues. Both 60 Vbeta primers and 13 Jbeta primers went into the PCR. Clones were read by immunoSEQ multiplex PCR, and TCRdb kept only the in-frame ones, dropping some. The profile shows about 140,000 clones, 70% to 80% of them singletons. This TCR was sampled from a female donor in good health and CMV-seronegative. The chain recombines TRBV7-2 with TRBJ2-7; TRBD2 agrees at 9 bases. Sequencing was done on a sample of PBMCs. The DNA for the CDR3 is TGTGCCAGCAGCTTACGGGGCGGGAGGGAGAACGAGCAGTACTTC. Amino acid sequence: CASSLRGGRENEQYF.